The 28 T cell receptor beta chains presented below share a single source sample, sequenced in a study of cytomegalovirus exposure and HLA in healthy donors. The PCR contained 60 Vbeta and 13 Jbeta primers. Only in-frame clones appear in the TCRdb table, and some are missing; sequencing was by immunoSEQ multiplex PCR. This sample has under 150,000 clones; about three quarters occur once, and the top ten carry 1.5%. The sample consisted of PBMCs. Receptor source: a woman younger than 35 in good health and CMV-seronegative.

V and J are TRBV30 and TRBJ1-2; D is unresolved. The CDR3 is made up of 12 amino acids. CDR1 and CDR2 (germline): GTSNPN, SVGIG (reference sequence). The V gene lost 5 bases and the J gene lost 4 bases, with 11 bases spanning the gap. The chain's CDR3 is CAWELSFYGYTF. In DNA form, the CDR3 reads TGTGCCTGGGAACTGTCGTTCTATGGCTACACCTTC.

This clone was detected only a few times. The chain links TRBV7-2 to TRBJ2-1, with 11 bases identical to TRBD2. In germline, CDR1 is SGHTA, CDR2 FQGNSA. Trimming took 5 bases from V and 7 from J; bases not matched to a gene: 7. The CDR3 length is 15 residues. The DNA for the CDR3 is TGTGCCAGCAGCCCGGGTAGCGGGAGGGGTAATGAGCAGTTCTTC. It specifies CASSPGSGRGNEQFF. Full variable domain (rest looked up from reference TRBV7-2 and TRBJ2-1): GAGVSQSPSNKVTEKGKDVELRCDPISGHTALYWYRQSLGQGLEFLIYFQGNSAPDKSGLPSDRFSAERTGGSVSTLTIQRTQQEDSAVYLCASSPGSGRGNEQFFGPGTRLTVL.

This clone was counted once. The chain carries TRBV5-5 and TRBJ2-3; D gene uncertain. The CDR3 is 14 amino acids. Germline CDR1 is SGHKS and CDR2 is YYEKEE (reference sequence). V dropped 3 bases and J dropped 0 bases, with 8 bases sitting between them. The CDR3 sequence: CASSSGPSTDTQYF. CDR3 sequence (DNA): TGTGCCAGCAGCTCAGGCCCGAGCACAGATACGCAGTATTTT.

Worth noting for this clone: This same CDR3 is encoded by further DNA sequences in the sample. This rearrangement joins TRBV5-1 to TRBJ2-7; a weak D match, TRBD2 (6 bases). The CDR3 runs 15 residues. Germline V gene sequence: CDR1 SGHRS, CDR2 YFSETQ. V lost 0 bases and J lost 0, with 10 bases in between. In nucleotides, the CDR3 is TGCGCCAGCAGCTTGGTGGGGGGAGACTCCTACGAGCAGTACTTC. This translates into CASSLVGGDSYEQYF.

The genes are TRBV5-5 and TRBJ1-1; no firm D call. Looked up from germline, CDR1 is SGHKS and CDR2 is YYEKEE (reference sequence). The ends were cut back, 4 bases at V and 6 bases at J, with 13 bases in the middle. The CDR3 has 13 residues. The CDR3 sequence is CASSDPRQAEAFF. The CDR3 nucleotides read TGTGCCAGCAGCGACCCTCGTCAGGCTGAAGCTTTCTTT.

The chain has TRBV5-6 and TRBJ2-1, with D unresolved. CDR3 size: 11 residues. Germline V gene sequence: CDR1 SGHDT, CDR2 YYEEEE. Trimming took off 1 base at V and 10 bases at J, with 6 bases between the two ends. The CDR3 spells CASSLQAEQFF. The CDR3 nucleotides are TGTGCCAGCAGCTTGCAGGCGGAGCAGTTCTTC.

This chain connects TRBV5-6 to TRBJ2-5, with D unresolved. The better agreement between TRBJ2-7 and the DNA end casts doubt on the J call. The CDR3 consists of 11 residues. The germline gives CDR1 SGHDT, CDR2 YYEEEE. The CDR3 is CASSSPYEQYF. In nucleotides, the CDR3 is TGTGCCAGCAGCTCTCCCTACGAGCAGTACTTC.

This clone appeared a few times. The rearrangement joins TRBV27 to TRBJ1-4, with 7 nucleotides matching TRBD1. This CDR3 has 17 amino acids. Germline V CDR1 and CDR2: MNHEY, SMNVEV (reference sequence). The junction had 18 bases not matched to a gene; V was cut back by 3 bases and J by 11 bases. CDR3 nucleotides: TGTGCCAGCAGTTTCTCACCCCCCACAGGGGCCAGGGGGAAACTGTTTTTT. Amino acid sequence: CASSFSPPTGARGKLFF.

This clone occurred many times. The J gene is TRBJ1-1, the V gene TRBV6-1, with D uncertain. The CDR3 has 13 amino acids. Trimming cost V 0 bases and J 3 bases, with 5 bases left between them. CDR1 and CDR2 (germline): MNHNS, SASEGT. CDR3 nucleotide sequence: TGTGCCAGCAGTGAAGCCGAGTACACTGAAGCTTTCTTT. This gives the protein CASSEAEYTEAFF.

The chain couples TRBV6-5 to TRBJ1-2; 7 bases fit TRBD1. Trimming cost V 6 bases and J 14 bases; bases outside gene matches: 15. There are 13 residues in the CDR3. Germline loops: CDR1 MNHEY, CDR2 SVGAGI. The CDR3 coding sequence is TGTGCCAGCAGCCCCGACAGGGTGGCCCCGACGACCTTC. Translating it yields CASSPDRVAPTTF.

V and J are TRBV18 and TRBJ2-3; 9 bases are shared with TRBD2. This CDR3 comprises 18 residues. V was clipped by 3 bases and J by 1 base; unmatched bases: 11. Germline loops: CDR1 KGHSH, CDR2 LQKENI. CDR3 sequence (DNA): TGTGCCAGCTCACCGAGGAGCGGGAGGACCTTAGGCACAGATACGCAGTATTTT. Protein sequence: CASSPRSGRTLGTDTQYF.

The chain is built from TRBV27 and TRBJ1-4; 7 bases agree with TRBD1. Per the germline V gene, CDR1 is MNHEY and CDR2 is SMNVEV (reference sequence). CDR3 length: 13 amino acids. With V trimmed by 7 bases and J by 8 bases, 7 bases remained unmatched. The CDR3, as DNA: TGTGCCAGCAAGGGGCAGGGGGAAGAAAAACTGTTTTTT. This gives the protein CASKGQGEEKLFF.

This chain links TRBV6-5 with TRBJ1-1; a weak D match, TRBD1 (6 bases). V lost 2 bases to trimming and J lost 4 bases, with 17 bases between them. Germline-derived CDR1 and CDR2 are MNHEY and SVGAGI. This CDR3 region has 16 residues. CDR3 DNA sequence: TGTGCCAGCAGTTACCGCCGGGTCGGGGGGGCCACTGAAGCTTTCTTT. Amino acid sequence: CASSYRRVGGATEAFF.

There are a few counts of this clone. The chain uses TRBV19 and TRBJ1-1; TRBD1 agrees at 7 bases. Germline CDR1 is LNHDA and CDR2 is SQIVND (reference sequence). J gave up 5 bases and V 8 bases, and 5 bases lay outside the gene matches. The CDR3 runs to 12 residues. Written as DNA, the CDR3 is TGTGCCAGTTCGGCAGGGGGTACTGAAGCTTTCTTT. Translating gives CASSAGGTEAFF.

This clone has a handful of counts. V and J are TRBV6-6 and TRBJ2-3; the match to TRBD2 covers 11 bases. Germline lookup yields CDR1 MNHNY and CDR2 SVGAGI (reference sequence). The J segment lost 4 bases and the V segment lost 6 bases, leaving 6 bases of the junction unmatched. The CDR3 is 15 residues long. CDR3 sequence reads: CASSDSGRDADTQYF. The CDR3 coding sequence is TGTGCCAGCAGCGATAGCGGGAGGGATGCAGATACGCAGTATTTT.

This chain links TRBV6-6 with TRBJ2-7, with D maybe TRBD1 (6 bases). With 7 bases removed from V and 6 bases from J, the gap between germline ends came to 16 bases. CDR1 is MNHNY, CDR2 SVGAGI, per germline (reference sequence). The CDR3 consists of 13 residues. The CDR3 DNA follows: TGTGCCAGCACCTACCAGACAGGAACCGAGCAGTACTTC. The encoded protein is CASTYQTGTEQYF.

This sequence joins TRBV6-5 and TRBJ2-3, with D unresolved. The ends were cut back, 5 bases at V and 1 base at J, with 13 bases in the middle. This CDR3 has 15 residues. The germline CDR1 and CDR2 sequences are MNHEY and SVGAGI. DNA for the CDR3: TGTGCCAGCAGTCCTAACTTCTCGGGCACAGATACGCAGTATTTT. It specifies CASSPNFSGTDTQYF.

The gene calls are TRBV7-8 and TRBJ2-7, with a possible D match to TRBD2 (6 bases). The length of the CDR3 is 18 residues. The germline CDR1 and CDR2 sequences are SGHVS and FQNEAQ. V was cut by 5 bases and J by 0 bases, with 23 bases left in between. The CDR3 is CASSGEVGRATYSYEQYF. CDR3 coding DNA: TGTGCCAGCAGCGGGGAGGTCGGGAGAGCTACCTACTCCTACGAGCAGTACTTC.

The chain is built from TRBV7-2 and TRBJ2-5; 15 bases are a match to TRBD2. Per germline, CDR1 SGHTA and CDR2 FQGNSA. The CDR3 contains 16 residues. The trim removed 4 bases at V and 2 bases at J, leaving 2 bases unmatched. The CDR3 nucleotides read TGTGCCAGCAGCTCCGGACTAGCGGGAGGGCAAGAGACCCAGTACTTC. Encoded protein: CASSSGLAGGQETQYF.

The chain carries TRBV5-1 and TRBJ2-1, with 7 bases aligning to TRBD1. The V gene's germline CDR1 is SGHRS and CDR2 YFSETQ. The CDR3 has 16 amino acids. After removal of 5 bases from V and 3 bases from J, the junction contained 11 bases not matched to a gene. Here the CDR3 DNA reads TGCGCCAGCAGGCAGGACAGGACGGGGAACTACAATGAGCAGTTCTTC. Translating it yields CASRQDRTGNYNEQFF. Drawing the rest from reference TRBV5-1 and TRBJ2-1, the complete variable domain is KAGVTQTPRYLIKTRGQQVTLSCSPISGHRSVSWYQQTPGQGLQFLFEYFSETQRNKGNFPGRFSGRQFSNSRSEMNVSTLELGDSALYLCASRQDRTGNYNEQFFGPGTRLTVL.

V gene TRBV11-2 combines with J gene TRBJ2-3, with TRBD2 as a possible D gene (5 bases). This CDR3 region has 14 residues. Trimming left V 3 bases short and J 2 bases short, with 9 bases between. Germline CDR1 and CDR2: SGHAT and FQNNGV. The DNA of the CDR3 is TGTGCCAGCAGCTTCGAGGGTCTCACAGATACGCAGTATTTT. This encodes CASSFEGLTDTQYF.

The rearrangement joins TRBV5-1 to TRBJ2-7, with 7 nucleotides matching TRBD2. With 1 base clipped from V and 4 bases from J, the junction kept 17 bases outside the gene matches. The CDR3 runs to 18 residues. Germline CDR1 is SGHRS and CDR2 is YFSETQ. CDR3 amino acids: CASSLWEPLARPFYEQYF. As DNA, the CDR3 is TGCGCCAGCAGCTTGTGGGAACCACTAGCGAGGCCCTTTTACGAGCAGTACTTC.

Here the CDR3 DNA reads TGTGCCATCAAAGGGGGTGTGAACACTGAAGCTTTCTTT. Its translation is CAIKGGVNTEAFF. The J gene is TRBJ1-1, the V gene TRBV10-3; tentative D call: TRBD1 (6 bases). In germline, CDR1 is ENHRY, CDR2 SYGVKD. The V gene lost 7 bases and the J gene lost 0 bases, with 9 bases spanning the gap. The CDR3 has 13 amino acids.

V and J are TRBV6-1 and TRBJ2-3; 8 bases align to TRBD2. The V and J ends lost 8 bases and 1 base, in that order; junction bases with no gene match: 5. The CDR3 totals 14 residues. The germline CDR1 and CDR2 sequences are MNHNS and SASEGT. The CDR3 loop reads CASDRAGGTDTQYF. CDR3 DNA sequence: TGTGCCAGCGACCGAGCGGGAGGCACAGATACGCAGTATTTT.

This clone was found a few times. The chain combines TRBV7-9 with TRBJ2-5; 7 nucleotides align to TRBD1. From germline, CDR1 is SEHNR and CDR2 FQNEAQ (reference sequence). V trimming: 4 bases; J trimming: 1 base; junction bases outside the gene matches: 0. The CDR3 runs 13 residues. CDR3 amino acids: CASSSGGQETQYF. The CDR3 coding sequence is TGTGCCAGCAGCTCAGGGGGCCAAGAGACCCAGTACTTC.

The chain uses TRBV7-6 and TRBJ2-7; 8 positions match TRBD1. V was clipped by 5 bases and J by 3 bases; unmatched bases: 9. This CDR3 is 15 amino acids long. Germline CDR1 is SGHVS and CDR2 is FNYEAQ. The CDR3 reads CASSPQGDRGYEQYF. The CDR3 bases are TGTGCCAGCAGCCCCCAGGGAGACAGGGGCTACGAGCAGTACTTC.

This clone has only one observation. CDR3 loop: CASSETVAYEQYF. The CDR3 bases are TGTGCCAGCAGCGAGACAGTCGCCTACGAGCAGTACTTC. J is TRBJ2-7 and V is TRBV5-4, with TRBD1 as a possible D gene (5 bases). In germline, CDR1 is SGHNT, CDR2 YYREEE (reference sequence). There are 13 residues in the CDR3. V dropped 4 bases and J dropped 2 bases, with 10 bases sitting between them.

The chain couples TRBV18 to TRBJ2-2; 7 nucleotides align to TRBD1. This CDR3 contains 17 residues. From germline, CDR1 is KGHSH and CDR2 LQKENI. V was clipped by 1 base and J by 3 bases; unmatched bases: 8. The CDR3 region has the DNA TGTGCCAGCTCACCACAGGCACAGGGGACATACACCGGGGAGCTGTTTTTT. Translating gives CASSPQAQGTYTGELFF.